This T cell receptor (beta chain) was sequenced in a study of cytomegalovirus exposure and HLA in healthy donors. The PCR had 60 Vbeta and 13 Jbeta primers. The data were produced by immunoSEQ multiplex PCR, yet TCRdb's version contains in-frame clones alone and is incomplete. This repertoire includes about 200,000 clones. As regards this clone: Its antigen remains unknown.

The trim removed 0 bases at V and 4 bases at J, leaving 10 bases unmatched. CDR1 is SGHRS, CDR2 YFSETQ, per germline. The CDR3 runs 17 residues. Study-wide findings and caveats: Researchers reported that a few CMV-associated chains were confirmed in vitro as CMV antigen-specific. According to an earlier analysis, most TCR beta V segments yielded productive rearrangements about 87% or about 30% of the time.

The TCR sequence derives from a man in his thirties or forties in good health and CMV-seronegative. The chain has TRBV5-1 and TRBJ2-1; 7 nucleotides align to TRBD2. Sequencing was carried out using PBMCs. CDR3 sequence reads: CASSLEVLAEYYNEQFF. In DNA, the CDR3 is TGCGCCAGCAGCTTGGAAGTGCTAGCGGAGTATTACAATGAGCAGTTCTTC.